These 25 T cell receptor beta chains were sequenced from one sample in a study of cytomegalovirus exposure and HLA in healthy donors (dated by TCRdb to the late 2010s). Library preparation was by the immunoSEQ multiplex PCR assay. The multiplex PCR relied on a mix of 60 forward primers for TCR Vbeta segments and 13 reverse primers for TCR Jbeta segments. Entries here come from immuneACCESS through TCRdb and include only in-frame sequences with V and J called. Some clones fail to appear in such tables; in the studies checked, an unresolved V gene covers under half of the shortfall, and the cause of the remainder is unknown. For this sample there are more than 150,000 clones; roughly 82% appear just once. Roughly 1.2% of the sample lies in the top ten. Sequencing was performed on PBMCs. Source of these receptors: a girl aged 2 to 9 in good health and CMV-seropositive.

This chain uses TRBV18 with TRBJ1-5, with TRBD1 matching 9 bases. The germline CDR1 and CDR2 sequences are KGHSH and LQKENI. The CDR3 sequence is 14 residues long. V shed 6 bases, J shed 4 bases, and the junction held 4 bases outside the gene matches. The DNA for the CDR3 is TGTGCCAGCTCCGGGACAGGGTTTAATCAGCCCCAGCATTTT. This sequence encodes CASSGTGFNQPQHF.

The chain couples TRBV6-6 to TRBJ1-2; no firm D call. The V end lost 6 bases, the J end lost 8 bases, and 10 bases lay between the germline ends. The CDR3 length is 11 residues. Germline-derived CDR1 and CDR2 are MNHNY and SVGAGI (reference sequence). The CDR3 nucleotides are TGTGCCAGCAGCCCCGAGTTGGGCTACACCTTC. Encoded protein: CASSPELGYTF.

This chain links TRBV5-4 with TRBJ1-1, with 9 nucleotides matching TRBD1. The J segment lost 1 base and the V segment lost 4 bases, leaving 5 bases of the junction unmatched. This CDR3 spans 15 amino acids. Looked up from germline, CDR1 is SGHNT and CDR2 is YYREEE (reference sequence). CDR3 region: CASSQRTGENTEAFF. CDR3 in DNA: TGTGCCAGCAGCCAGAGGACAGGGGAGAACACTGAAGCTTTCTTT.

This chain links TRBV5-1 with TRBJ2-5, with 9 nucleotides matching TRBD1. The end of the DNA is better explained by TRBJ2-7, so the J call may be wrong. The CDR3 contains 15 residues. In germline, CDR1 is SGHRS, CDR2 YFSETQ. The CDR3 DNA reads TGCGCCAGCAGCTTTGAGACAGGGGGGACCTACGAGCAGTACTTC. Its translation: CASSFETGGTYEQYF.

DNA of the CDR3: TGTGCCAGCAGTTTAGCTAAATGGACTTCCTACGAGCAGTACTTC. Translated: CASSLAKWTSYEQYF. The V gene is TRBV27, the J gene TRBJ2-7; perhaps TRBD2 as D (5 bases). Germline-derived CDR1 and CDR2 are MNHEY and SMNVEV (reference sequence). Trimming pared 2 bases from V and 1 base from J, leaving 12 bases between. This CDR3 spans 15 amino acids.

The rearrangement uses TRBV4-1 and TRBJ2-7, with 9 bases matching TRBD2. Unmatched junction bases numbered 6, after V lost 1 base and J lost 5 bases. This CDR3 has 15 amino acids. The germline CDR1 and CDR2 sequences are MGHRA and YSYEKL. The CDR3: CASSQVSGGGDEQYF. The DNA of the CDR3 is TGCGCCAGCAGCCAAGTTAGCGGGGGCGGGGACGAGCAGTACTTC.

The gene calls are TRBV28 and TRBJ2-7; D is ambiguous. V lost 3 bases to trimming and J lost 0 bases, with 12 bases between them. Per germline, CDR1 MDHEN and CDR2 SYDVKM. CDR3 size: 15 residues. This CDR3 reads CASSLHQQYSYEQYF. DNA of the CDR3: TGTGCCAGCAGTTTGCACCAACAGTACTCCTACGAGCAGTACTTC.

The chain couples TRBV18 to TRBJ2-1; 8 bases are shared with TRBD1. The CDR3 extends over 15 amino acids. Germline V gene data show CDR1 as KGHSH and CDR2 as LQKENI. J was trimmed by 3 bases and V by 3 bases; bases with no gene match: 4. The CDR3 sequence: CASSPDRVLYNEQFF. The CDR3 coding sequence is TGTGCCAGCTCACCGGACAGGGTCCTCTACAATGAGCAGTTCTTC.

The CDR3 spells CASSTPRDRGPGNTIYF. CDR3 nucleotides: TGTGCCAGCAGCACACCAAGGGACAGGGGGCCTGGAAACACCATATATTTT. The chain has TRBV7-4 and TRBJ1-3; 12 positions agree with TRBD1. This CDR3 comprises 17 residues. The germline V gene has CDR1 SGHVT and CDR2 SQSDAQ. With V trimmed by 5 bases and J by 2 bases, 7 bases remained unmatched.

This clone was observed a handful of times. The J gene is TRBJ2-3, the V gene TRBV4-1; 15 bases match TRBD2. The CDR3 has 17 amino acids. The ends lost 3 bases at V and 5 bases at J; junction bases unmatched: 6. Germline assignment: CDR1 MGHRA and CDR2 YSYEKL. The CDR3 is CASSHWTSGRAIDTQYF. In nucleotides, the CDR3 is TGCGCCAGCAGCCATTGGACTAGCGGGAGGGCCATAGATACGCAGTATTTT.

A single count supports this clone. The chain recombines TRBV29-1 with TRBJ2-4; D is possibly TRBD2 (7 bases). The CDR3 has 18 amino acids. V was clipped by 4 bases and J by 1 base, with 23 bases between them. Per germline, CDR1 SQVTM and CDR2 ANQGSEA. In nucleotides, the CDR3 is TGCAGCGTTGTGATTGGTTTTGGGGGGGGCTGGGCCAAAAACATTCAGTACTTC. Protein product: CSVVIGFGGGWAKNIQYF.

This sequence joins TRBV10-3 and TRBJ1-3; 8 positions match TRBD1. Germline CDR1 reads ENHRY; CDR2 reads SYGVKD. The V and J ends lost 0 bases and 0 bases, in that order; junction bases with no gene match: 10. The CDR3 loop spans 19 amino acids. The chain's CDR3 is CAISESGQDAFLSGNTIYF. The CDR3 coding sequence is TGTGCCATCAGTGAGTCGGGACAGGATGCCTTCCTCTCTGGAAACACCATATATTTT.

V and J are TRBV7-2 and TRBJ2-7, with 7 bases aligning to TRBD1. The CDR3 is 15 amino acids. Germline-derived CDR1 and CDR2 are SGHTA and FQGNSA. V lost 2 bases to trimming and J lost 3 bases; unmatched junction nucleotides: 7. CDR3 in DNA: TGTGCCAGCAGCTTATTCAGGACAGGCGTCTACGAGCAGTACTTC. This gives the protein CASSLFRTGVYEQYF.

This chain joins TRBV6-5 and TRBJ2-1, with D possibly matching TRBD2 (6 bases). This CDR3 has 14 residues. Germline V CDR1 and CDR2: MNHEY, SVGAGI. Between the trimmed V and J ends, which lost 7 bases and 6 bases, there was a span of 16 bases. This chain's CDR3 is CASTGGGPPNEQFF. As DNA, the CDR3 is TGTGCCAGCACCGGGGGAGGCCCTCCCAATGAGCAGTTCTTC.

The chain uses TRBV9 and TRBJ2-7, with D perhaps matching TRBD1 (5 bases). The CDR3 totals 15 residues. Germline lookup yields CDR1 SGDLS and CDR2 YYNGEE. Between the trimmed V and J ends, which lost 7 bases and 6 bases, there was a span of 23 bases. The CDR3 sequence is CASARGGRVGGEQYF. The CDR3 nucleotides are TGTGCCAGCGCTAGGGGCGGTAGGGTAGGTGGCGAGCAGTACTTC.

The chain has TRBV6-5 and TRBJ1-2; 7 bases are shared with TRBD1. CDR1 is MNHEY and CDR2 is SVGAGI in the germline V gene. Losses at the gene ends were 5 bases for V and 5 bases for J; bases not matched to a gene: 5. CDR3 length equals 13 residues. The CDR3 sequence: CASSTVTGYGYTF. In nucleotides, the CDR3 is TGTGCCAGCAGTACCGTGACAGGGTATGGCTACACCTTC.

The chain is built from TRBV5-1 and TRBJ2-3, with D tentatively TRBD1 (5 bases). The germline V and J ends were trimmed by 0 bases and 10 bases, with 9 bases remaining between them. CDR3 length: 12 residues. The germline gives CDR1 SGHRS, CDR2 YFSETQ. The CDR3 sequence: CASSLVIGAQYF. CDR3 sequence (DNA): TGCGCCAGCAGCTTGGTGATAGGGGCGCAGTATTTT.

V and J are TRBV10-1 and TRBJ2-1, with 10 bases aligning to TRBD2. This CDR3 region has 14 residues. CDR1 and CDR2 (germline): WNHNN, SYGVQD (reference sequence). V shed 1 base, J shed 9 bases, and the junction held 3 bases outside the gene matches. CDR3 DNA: TGCGCCAGCAGTGAGTTTCCTAGCGGGGGTGAGCAGTTCTTC. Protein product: CASSEFPSGGEQFF.

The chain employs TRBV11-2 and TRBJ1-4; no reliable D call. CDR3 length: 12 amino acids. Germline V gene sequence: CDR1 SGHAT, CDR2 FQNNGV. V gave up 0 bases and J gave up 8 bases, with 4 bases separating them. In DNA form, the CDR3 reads TGTGCCAGCAGCTTAGACAGGGAAAAACTGTTTTTT. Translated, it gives CASSLDREKLFF.

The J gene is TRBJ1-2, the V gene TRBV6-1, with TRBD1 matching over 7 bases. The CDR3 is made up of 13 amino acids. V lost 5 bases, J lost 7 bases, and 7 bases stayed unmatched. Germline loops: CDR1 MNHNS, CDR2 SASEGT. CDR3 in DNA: TGTGCCAGCAGTTCTTCCGGGACAGTTGGCTACACCTTC. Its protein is CASSSSGTVGYTF.

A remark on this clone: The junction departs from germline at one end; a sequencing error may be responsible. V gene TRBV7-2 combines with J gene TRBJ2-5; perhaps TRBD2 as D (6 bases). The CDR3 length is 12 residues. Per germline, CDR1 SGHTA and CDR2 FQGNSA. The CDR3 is CASSSRLGGGDF. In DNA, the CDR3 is TGTGCCAGCAGCAGCCGCTTGGGGGGTGGGGACTTC.

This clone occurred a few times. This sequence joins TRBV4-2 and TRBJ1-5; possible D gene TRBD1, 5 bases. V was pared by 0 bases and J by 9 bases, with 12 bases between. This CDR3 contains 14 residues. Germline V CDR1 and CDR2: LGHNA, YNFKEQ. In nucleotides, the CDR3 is TGTGCCAGCAGCCAAGATACCGCGGGGGGGCCCCAGCATTTT. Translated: CASSQDTAGGPQHF.

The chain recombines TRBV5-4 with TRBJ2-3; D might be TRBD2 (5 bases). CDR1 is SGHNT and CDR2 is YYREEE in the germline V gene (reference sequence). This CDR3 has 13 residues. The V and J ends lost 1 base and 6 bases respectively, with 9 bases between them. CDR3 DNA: TGTGCCAGCAGCTTGTCTAGAGGGGATACGCAGTATTTT. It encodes CASSLSRGDTQYF.

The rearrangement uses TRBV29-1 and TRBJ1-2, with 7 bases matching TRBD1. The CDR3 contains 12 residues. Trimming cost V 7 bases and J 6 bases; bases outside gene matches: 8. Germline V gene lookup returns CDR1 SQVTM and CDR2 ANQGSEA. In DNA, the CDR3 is TGCAGCGGTATACAGGGGAGTGATGGCTACACCTTC. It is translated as CSGIQGSDGYTF.

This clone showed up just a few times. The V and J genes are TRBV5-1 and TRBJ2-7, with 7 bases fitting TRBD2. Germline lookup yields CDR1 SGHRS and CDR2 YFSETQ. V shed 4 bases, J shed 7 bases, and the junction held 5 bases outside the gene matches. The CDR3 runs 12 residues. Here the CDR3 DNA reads TGCGCCAGCAGCCGCGGGAGCTGGGAGCAGTACTTC. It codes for CASSRGSWEQYF.